This TCR beta chain was captured by sequencing in a study of long-term antiretroviral therapy in people with HIV. The run of the v3.0 immunoSEQ assay was at survey level. A per-sample goal of roughly 40,000-55,000 T-cell genomes was targeted by sequencing. Generated by immunoSEQ multiplex PCR, the TCRdb table keeps only in-frame clones and is missing some. Of 25,000 to 35,000 clones in the sample, about 95% were seen once. Germline CDR1 and CDR2: SGHVS and FNYEAQ. This CDR3 has 17 residues. V was trimmed by 1 base and J by 9 bases, leaving 22 bases between them. Study-wide findings and caveats: In samples taken after ART, diversity increased but remained below transplant donor control levels. Those clones which expanded before ART made up the dominant part of the repertoire at all time points.

As concerns this clone: Its target is not known.

This clonotype was obtained from a young man with HIV. This rearrangement joins TRBV7-6 to TRBJ2-1; no clear D gene. The material was unsorted PBMCs, obtained roughly 6.9 years after starting antiretroviral therapy. The DNA of the CDR3 is TGTGCCAGCAGCTTAGTGTCAGGACCGTCGGGCATCGGTGAGCAGTTCTTC. Protein: CASSLVSGPSGIGEQFF.